This entry is about one T cell receptor (beta chain). Its antigen is unknown. The CDR3 loop spans 16 amino acids. Per germline, CDR1 LNHNV and CDR2 YYDKDF (reference sequence). V dropped 0 bases and J dropped 2; count of bases not matched to a gene: 4. This sample is part of a study of T cells in localized non-small cell lung cancer. Overall study findings and caveats: It remains possible that heterogeneity exists, since only one tumor region was sequenced.

Sequenced by immunoSEQ multiplex PCR; TCRdb stores in-frame clones only, minus some. The data show around 41,000 clones, around nine tenths seen once. The TCR originated in a female donor at least 60 years old with stage I squamous cell lung carcinoma. V is TRBV15 and J is TRBJ2-1, with TRBD2 identical over 7 bases. Sample: peripheral blood, taken before any cancer treatment. The CDR3 spells CATSRDGGRPYNEQFF. CDR3 sequence (DNA): TGTGCCACCAGCAGAGACGGCGGGAGACCCTACAATGAGCAGTTCTTC.